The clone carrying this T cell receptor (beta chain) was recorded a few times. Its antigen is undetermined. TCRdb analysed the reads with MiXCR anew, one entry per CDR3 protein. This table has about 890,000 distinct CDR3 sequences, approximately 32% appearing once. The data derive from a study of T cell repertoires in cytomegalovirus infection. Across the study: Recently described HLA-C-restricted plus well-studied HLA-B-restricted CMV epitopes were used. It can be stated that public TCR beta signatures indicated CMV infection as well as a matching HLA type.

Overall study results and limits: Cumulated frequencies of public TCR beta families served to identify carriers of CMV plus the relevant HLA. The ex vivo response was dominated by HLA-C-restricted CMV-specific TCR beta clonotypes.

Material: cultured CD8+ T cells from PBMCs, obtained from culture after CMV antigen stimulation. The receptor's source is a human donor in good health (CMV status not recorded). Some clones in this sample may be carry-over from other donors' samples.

CDR3 sequence reads: CASSLTGDQYPLHF. In nucleotides, the CDR3 is TGTGCCAGCAGCTTGACAGGGGATCAATACCCCCTCCACTTT. This sequence joins TRBV7-9 and TRBJ1-6; 8 nucleotides align to TRBD1. J gave up 13 bases and V 3 bases, and 8 bases lay outside the gene matches. The CDR3 loop spans 14 amino acids. Germline-derived CDR1 and CDR2 are SEHNR and FQNEAQ (reference sequence). Looking up the rest from reference TRBV7-9 and TRBJ1-6 gives the full variable domain: DTGVSQNPRHKITKRGQNVTFRCDPISEHNRLYWYRQTLGQGPEFLTYFQNEAQLEKSRLLSDRFSAERPKGSFSTLEIQRTEQGDSAMYLCASSLTGDQYPLHFGNGTRLTVT.